The entry below gives a single TCR beta chain sequence along with its context. This entry is derived from a study of blood T cell repertoires in COVID-19. Turning to the study itself: Sample material is recorded as cDNA or gDNA derived from T cells, B-cell-depleted T cells, or PBMCs.

CDR1 and CDR2 (germline): SGHNT, YYREEE (reference sequence). The CDR3 runs 15 residues. Trimming cost V 4 bases and J 0 bases, with 10 bases left between them. Original handling: Amplifying reference gene primers gave estimates of nucleated cell counts. The protocol was immunoSEQ multiplex PCR, while the TCRdb copy is restricted to in-frame clones and leaves out a portion. V and J calls plus clone size are reproduced from that table; the DNA served to infer D and trimming. The top ten hold 6.5% of the sample, which has about 46,000 clones, around 85% seen once. The TCR comes from a man in his fifties or sixties with acute or convalescent COVID-19. The specimen was peripheral blood. The genes are TRBV5-4 and TRBJ2-2; D not resolved. The CDR3 bases are TGTGCCAGCAGCGAGAGTCGAGCGAACACCGGGGAGCTGTTTTTT. This sequence encodes CASSESRANTGELFF.